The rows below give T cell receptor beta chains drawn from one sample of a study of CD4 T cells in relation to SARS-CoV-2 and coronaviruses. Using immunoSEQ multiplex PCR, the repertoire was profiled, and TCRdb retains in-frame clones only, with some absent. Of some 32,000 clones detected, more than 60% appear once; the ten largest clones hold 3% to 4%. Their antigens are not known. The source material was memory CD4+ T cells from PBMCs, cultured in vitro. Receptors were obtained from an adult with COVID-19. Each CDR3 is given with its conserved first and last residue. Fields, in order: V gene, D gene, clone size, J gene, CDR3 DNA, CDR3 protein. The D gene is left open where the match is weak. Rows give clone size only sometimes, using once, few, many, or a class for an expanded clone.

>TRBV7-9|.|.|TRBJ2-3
TGTGCCAGCCGCCTGGCTAGCACAGATACGCAGTATTTT
CASRLASTDTQYF
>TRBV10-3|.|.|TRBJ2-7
TGTGCCACCACCCCCGACAGACTGCTCCTCTACGAGCAGTACTTC
CATTPDRLLLYEQYF
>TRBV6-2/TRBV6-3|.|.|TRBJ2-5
TGTGCCAGCAGTTATTATTCGGAGGGCGGCCAAGAGACCCAGTACTTC
CASSYYSEGGQETQYF
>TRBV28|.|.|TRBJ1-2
TGTGCCAGCAGTCCCTCAGGAGACTACACCTTC
CASSPSGDYTF
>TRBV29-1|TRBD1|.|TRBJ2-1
TGCAGCGCCGGGACAGGGGACTACAATGAGCAGTTCTTC
CSAGTGDYNEQFF
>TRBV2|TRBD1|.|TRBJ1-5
TGTGCCAGCAGTGAAGGACAGGGTAGGAATCAGCCCCAGCATTTT
CASSEGQGRNQPQHF
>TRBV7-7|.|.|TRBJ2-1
TGTGCTAGCAGCTTAGTACGTGGAAATGAGCAGTTCTTC
CASSLVRGNEQFF
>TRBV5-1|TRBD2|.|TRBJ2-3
TGCGCCAGCAGCTTAGCGGGAGGGGACACAGATACGCAGTATTTT
CASSLAGGDTDTQYF
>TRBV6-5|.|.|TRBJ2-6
TGTGCCAGCATGTTCGGGTTTGGGGCCAACGTCCTGACTTTC
CASMFGFGANVLTF
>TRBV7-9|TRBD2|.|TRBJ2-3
TGTGCCAGCAGACTCAAGCGGGAGGGCCCGGATACGCAGTATTTT
CASRLKREGPDTQYF
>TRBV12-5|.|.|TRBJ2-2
TGTGCTAGTGCCCGAAGCGGGGAGCTGTTTTTT
CASARSGELFF
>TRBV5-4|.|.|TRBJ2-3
TGTGCCAGCAGCTTCCGGGACGCTAGCACAGATACGCAGTATTTT
CASSFRDASTDTQYF
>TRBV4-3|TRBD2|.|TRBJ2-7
TGCGCCAGCAGCCAAGGACTAGCGGGAGGTTCAACGTTAACCTACGAGCAGTACTTC
CASSQGLAGGSTLTYEQYF
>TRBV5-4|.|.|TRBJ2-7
TGTGCCAGCAGCTTGGGAGGGCCGACCTACGAGCAGTACTTC
CASSLGGPTYEQYF
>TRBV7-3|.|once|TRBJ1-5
TGTGCCAGCAGCTTACGAGGGATCAATCAGCCCCAGCATTTT
CASSLRGINQPQHF
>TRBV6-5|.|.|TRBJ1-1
TGTGCCAGCAGAACCCCGGAGGGCACTGAAGCTTTCTTT
CASRTPEGTEAFF
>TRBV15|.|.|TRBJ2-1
TGTGCCACCAGCAGAGGTTTCGGGCAAGGGGGGCAGTTCTTC
CATSRGFGQGGQFF
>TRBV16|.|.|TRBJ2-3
TGTGCCAGCAGCCTATCCCCGGTGGGGACAGATACGCAGTATTTT
CASSLSPVGTDTQYF
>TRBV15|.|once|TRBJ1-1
TGTGCCACCAGCAGAGATATGACAGACTACACTGAAGCTTTCTTT
CATSRDMTDYTEAFF
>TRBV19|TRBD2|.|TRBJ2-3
TGTGCCAGTAGTTCTTCTAGCGGGAGAAAAGATACGCAGTATTTT
CASSSSSGRKDTQYF
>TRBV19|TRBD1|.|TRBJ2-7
TGTGCCAGTAGTCCCGGGACAGGCTCCTACGAGCAGTACTTC
CASSPGTGSYEQYF
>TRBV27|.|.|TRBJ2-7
TGTGCCAGCAGTCGGGACGGACCCTACGAGCAGTACTTC
CASSRDGPYEQYF
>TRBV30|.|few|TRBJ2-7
TGTGCCTGGAGTAGAGACAGTTCCTACGAGCAGTACTTC
CAWSRDSSYEQYF
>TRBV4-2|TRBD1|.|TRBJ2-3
TGTGCCAGCAGCGCCTCGGGACAGGGGGCCCCAGATACGCAGTATTTT
CASSASGQGAPDTQYF
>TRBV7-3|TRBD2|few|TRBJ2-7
TGTGCCAGCAGCCTTGAACTAGCGGGAGACGGAGAGCAGTACTTC
CASSLELAGDGEQYF
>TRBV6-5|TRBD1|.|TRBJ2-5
TGTGCCAGCGATACAGGGGGCTGGGTCCAAGAGACCCAGTACTTC
CASDTGGWVQETQYF
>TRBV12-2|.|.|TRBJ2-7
TGTGCAAGTCGCTTACCCCCCCGGGCGAGCGAGCAGTACTTC
CASRLPPRASEQYF
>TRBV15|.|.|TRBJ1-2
TGTGCCACCAGCAGAGATTACAGGGCCTATGGCTACACCTTC
CATSRDYRAYGYTF
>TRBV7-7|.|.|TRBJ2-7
TGTGCCAGCAGCCCCGGTCCGGGGTACCCCAACGAGCAGTACTTC
CASSPGPGYPNEQYF
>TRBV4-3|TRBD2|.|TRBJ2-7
TGCGCCAGCAGTCCACGGGGGGGAAGCGGGAGCTACGAGCAGTACTTC
CASSPRGGSGSYEQYF
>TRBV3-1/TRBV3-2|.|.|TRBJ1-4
TGTGCCAGCAGGAATGGAGGGGGTCCAGGTGAAAAACTGTTTTTT
CASRNGGGPGEKLFF
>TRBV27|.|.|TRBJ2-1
TGTGCCAGCAGTTACCGGGAGTACAATGAGCAGTTCTTC
CASSYREYNEQFF
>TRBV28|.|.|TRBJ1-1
TGTGCCAGCAGTTTAGGAGGCGGACGGAACACTGAAGCTTTCTTT
CASSLGGGRNTEAFF
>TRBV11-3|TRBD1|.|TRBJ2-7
TGTGCCAGCTACGGTGACGGACAGGGGGCGCGAGTGTACGAGCAGTACTTC
CASYGDGQGARVYEQYF